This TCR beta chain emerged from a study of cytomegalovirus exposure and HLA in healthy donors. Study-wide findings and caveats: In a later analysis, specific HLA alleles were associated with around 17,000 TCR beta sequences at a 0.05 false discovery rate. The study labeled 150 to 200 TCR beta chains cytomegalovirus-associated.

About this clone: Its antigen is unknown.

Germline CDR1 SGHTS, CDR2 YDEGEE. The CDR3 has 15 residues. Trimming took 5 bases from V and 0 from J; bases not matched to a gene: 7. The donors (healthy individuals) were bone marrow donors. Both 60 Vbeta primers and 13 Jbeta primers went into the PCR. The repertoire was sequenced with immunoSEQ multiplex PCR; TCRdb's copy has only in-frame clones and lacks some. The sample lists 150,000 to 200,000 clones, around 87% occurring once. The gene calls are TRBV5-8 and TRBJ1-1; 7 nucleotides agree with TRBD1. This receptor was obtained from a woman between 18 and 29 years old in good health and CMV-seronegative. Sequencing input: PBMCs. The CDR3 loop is CASRRYGTVNTEAFF. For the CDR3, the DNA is TGTGCCAGCAGAAGATACGGGACAGTGAACACTGAAGCTTTCTTT.